This paragraph covers one T cell receptor beta chain sequence. The germline CDR1 and CDR2 sequences are SNHLY and FYNNEI. CDR3 length: 14 residues. V lost 8 bases to trimming and J lost 2 bases; unmatched junction nucleotides: 2. How the authors handled the data: Scientists estimated how many nucleated cells there were by amplifying reference gene primers. Generated by immunoSEQ multiplex PCR, the TCRdb table keeps only in-frame clones and is missing some. V and J calls and clone size follow that table, whereas D and trimming were derived from the DNA. The sample contains 250,000 to 300,000 clones, 81% of which appear only once. This entry is derived from a study of blood T cell repertoires in COVID-19. Study-wide background: Samples taken during acute and convalescent COVID-19 were collected in the United States, Italy and Spain. T cells, B-cell-depleted T cells, or PBMCs provided the cDNA or gDNA that served as material.

The source of this sequence is a woman aged 55 to 70 with active or convalescent COVID-19. The genes are TRBV2 and TRBJ2-7; TRBD2 matches at 14 bases. The sequenced sample was peripheral blood. The CDR3 spells CASGLAGGAYEQYF. In nucleotides, the CDR3 is TGTGCCAGCGGACTAGCGGGGGGCGCCTACGAGCAGTACTTC. Based on the CDR3 plus reference TRBV2 and TRBJ2-7, the full variable domain is EPEVTQTPSHQVTQMGQEVILRCVPISNHLYFYWYRQILGQKVEFLVSFYNNEISEKSEIFDDQFSVERPDGSNFTLKIRSTKLEDSAMYFCASGLAGGAYEQYFGPGTRLTVT.